This T cell receptor beta chain emerged from a study of blood T cells in healthy people across ages. PCR was performed a second time for 7 to 11 cycles using a sample-barcoded 5' primer and a J-beta primer mix. Via MiXCR, TCRdb re-called the 5' RACE reads, giving one row per CDR3 protein. The sample has around 500,000 distinct CDR3 sequences, roughly 43% seen once. V trimming: 2 bases; J trimming: 0 bases; junction bases outside the gene matches: 7. The germline V gene has CDR1 SGHTA and CDR2 FQGNSA. This CDR3 contains 17 residues. To note about this clonotype: Its antigen is still unknown.

Study-wide points: TCR beta diversity correlated strongly with naive T cell percentage.

The sequence was obtained from a man older than 75 in good health. This chain uses TRBV7-2 with TRBJ2-1; 7 bases agree with TRBD1. Input material: blood. In nucleotides, the CDR3 is TGTGCCAGCAGCTTATTAGGTGGGACAGACTCCTACAATGAGCAGTTCTTC. It encodes CASSLLGGTDSYNEQFF.